The T cell receptor beta chain described here comes from a study of identical twins. Study findings and constraints: Twin-shared out-of-frame alpha sequences showed excess low generation probability. Among beta out-of-frame sequences, excess sharing between twins appeared weaker. Part of the zero-insertion signal could reflect confounding by invariant MAIT and iNKT cells.

This clonotype was detected many times. As yet, its antigen is unknown. Using its own MiXCR run on the 5' RACE reads, TCRdb lists one record per CDR3 protein. This table holds hundreds of thousands of distinct CDR3 sequences, 9% to 15% found once. Trimming cost V 3 bases and J 6 bases; bases outside gene matches: 11. The CDR3 length is 15 residues. Looked up from germline, CDR1 is SGHRS and CDR2 is YFSETQ. In addition, the sample was reused for a study of yellow fever vaccine responses in identical twins.

The V call is TRBV5-1, the J call TRBJ2-7; 8 nucleotides line up with TRBD1. This TCR was sampled from a woman between 18 and 30 years old in good health. Sequenced input: PBMCs. CDR3: CASSSLLDRDPEQYF. The DNA for the CDR3 is TGCGCCAGCAGCTCGCTCCTGGACAGGGACCCCGAGCAGTACTTC. Full variable domain (outside the CDR3, taken from reference TRBV5-1 and TRBJ2-7): KAGVTQTPRYLIKTRGQQVTLSCSPISGHRSVSWYQQTPGQGLQFLFEYFSETQRNKGNFPGRFSGRQFSNSRSEMNVSTLELGDSALYLCASSSLLDRDPEQYFGPGTRLTVT.